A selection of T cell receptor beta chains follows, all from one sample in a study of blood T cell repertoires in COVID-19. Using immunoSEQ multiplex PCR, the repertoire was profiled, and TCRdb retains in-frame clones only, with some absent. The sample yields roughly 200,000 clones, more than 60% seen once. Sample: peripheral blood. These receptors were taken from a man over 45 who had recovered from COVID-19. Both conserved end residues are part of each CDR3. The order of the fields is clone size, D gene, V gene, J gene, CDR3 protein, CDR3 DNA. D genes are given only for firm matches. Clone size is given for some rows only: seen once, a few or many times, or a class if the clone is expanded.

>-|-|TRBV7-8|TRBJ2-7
CASSLGTGYEQYF
TGTGCCAGCAGCTTGGGTACAGGGTACGAGCAGTACTTC
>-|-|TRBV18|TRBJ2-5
CASSPRSGEETQYF
TGTGCCAGCTCACCACGATCAGGGGAAGAGACCCAGTACTTC
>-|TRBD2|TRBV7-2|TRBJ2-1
CASSLASGSSYNEQFF
TGTGCCAGCAGCTTAGCGAGCGGGAGCTCCTACAATGAGCAGTTCTTC
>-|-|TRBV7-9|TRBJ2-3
CASSLGSGGRSTDTQYF
TGTGCCAGCAGCCTCGGAAGTGGCGGTCGAAGCACAGATACGCAGTATTTT
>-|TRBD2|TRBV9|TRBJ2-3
CASSVQTSGRGTDTQYF
TGTGCCAGCAGCGTACAAACTAGCGGGAGAGGTACAGATACGCAGTATTTT
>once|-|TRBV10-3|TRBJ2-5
CAISDVSLQETQYF
TGTGCCATCAGTGATGTATCCCTTCAAGAGACCCAGTACTTC
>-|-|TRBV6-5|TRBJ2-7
CATVGTQVYEQYF
TGTGCCACCGTTGGGACACAAGTCTACGAGCAGTACTTC
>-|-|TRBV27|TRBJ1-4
CASSFGGRNEKLFF
TGTGCCAGCAGTTTCGGGGGGAGGAATGAAAAACTGTTTTTT
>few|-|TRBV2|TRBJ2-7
CASSSGGYEQYF
TGTGCCAGCAGCTCCGGGGGCTACGAGCAGTACTTC
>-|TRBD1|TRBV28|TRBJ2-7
CASSLSLTGDFAYEQYF
TGTGCCAGCAGTTTATCCCTGACAGGGGACTTTGCCTACGAGCAGTACTTC
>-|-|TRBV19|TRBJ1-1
CASSILSRAGSDTEAFF
TGTGCCAGTAGTATTCTATCTCGAGCGGGGAGCGACACTGAAGCTTTCTTT
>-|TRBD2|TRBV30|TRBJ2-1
CAWGEPLAGGYNEQFF
TGTGCCTGGGGTGAACCACTAGCGGGAGGGTACAATGAGCAGTTCTTC
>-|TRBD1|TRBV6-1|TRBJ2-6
CASSGPMDRVGSGANVLTF
TGTGCCAGCAGTGGACCTATGGACAGGGTTGGCTCTGGGGCCAACGTCCTGACTTTC
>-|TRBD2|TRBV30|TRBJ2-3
CAWREGLTTDTQYF
TGTGCCTGGAGAGAGGGACTAACCACAGATACGCAGTATTTT
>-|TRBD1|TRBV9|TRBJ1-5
CASSAGTGLQPQHF
TGTGCCAGCAGCGCAGGGACAGGGTTGCAGCCCCAGCATTTT
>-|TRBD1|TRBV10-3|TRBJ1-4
CAISESRTGVEKLFF
TGTGCCATCAGTGAGTCAAGGACAGGGGTTGAAAAACTGTTTTTT
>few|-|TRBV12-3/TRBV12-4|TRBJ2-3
CASSPFGDTQYF
TGTGCCAGCAGTCCCTTCGGTGATACGCAGTATTTT
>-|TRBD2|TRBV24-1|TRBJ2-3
CATSDLTSGSLDTQYF
TGTGCCACCAGTGATTTGACTAGCGGGAGTTTAGATACGCAGTATTTT
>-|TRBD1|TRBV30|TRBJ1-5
CAWSVRQGGQPQHF
TGTGCCTGGAGTGTACGACAGGGCGGTCAGCCCCAGCATTTT
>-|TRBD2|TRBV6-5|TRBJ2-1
CALAGWNNEQFF
TGTGCCCTAGCGGGATGGAACAATGAGCAGTTCTTC
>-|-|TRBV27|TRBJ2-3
CASRKLEAGDTQYF
TGTGCCAGCAGGAAACTAGAAGCGGGTGATACGCAGTATTTT
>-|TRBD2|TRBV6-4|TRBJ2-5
CASARTSGNQETQYF
TGTGCTAGCGCTAGGACTAGCGGGAACCAAGAGACCCAGTACTTC
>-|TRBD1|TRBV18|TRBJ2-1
CASSPLPGGINEQFF
TGTGCCAGCTCACCACTGCCAGGGGGCATAAATGAGCAGTTCTTC
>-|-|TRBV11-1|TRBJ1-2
CASSLASNYGYTF
TGTGCCAGCAGCTTGGCCTCTAACTATGGCTACACCTTC
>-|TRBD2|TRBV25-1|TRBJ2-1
CASSLTSGSILSGEQFF
TGTGCCAGCAGTCTTACTAGCGGGAGTATTCTCTCTGGTGAGCAGTTCTTC
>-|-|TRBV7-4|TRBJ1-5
CASSSYTPRRTGRPKCNQPQHF
TGTGCCAGCAGCTCCTATACTCCCCGTCGAACAGGGAGACCTAAGTGCAATCAGCCCCAGCATTTT
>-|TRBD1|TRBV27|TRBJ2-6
CASSSTGAGANVLTF
TGTGCCAGCAGTTCCACAGGGGCTGGGGCCAACGTCCTGACTTTC
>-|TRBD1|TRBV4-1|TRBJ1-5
CASSQEPGGGNQPQHF
TGCGCCAGCAGCCAGGAACCAGGGGGCGGGAATCAGCCCCAGCATTTT
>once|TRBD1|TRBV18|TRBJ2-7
CASSPQGQGIVYEQYF
TGTGCCAGCTCACCGCAGGGACAGGGAATAGTCTACGAGCAGTACTTC
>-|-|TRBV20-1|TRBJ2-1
CSARRNEQFF
TGCAGTGCAAGGAGGAATGAGCAGTTCTTC
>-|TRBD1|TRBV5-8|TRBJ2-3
CASRPGTGSTDTQYF
TGTGCCAGCAGACCTGGGACAGGCAGCACAGATACGCAGTATTTT
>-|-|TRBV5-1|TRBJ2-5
CASSLGQQQETQYF
TGCGCCAGCAGCCTAGGACAGCAACAAGAGACCCAGTACTTC
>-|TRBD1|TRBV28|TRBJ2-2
CASSPDRGRNTGELFF
TGTGCCAGCAGCCCCGACAGGGGGCGCAACACCGGGGAGCTGTTTTTT
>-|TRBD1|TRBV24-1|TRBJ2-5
CATSDSGQGYQETQYF
TGTGCCACCAGTGACTCCGGACAGGGTTACCAAGAGACCCAGTACTTC